The rows below give T cell receptor beta chains drawn from one sample of a study of immune characterization of retroperitoneal liposarcoma. TCRdb re-derived calls from the PCR reads in MiXCR, one entry per CDR3 protein. Of about 7,600 distinct CDR3 sequences in the sample, approximately 40% were seen once. Sequenced: tumor tissue. The receptors shown here come from a male donor with retroperitoneal liposarcoma. Both conserved end residues are part of each CDR3. Each record gives: D gene, V gene, clone size, J gene, CDR3 DNA, CDR3 protein. The D gene is left open where the match is weak. Size tells how often a clone was seen (once, few, many) or the class of an expanded clone, and some rows leave it out.

D gene: .; V gene: TRBV12-3/TRBV12-4; clone size: .; J gene: TRBJ2-1; CDR3 DNA: TGTGCCAGCACCCTGAGCGGATTGGAGACCCAGTTCTTC; CDR3 protein: CASTLSGLETQFF
D gene: .; V gene: TRBV6-1; clone size: few; J gene: TRBJ2-1; CDR3 DNA: TGTGCCAGCAGCGAGGCGACCGAGCAGTTCTTC; CDR3 protein: CASSEATEQFF
D gene: .; V gene: TRBV6-1; clone size: .; J gene: TRBJ2-6; CDR3 DNA: TGTGCCAGCAGTGTGATGTACTCTGGGGCCAACGTCCTGACTTTC; CDR3 protein: CASSVMYSGANVLTF
D gene: TRBD1; V gene: TRBV6-5; clone size: few; J gene: TRBJ1-2; CDR3 DNA: TGTGCCAGCACAGACAGGGGCTATGGCTACACCTTC; CDR3 protein: CASTDRGYGYTF
D gene: .; V gene: TRBV6-1; clone size: few; J gene: TRBJ2-1; CDR3 DNA: TGTGCCAGCAGTGAGGGTCAGACCTACGAGCAGTTCTTC; CDR3 protein: CASSEGQTYEQFF
D gene: .; V gene: TRBV6-6; clone size: .; J gene: TRBJ2-1; CDR3 DNA: TGTGCCAGCAGTTACTCATCGGGGGCCGAGCAGTTCTTC; CDR3 protein: CASSYSSGAEQFF
D gene: TRBD1; V gene: TRBV11-2; clone size: .; J gene: TRBJ2-7; CDR3 DNA: TGTGCCAGCAGCTCGGACAGGGGGAACTCCTACGAGCAGTACTTC; CDR3 protein: CASSSDRGNSYEQYF
D gene: TRBD1; V gene: TRBV7-2; clone size: .; J gene: TRBJ1-2; CDR3 DNA: TGTGCCAGCAGCTTAGTTCCAGGGGGCTGGGACTATGGCTACACCTTC; CDR3 protein: CASSLVPGGWDYGYTF
D gene: .; V gene: TRBV11-3; clone size: few; J gene: TRBJ2-7; CDR3 DNA: TGTGCCAGCAGCTTAACAGTGGCCTACGAGCAGTACTTC; CDR3 protein: CASSLTVAYEQYF
D gene: .; V gene: TRBV6-1; clone size: .; J gene: TRBJ1-2; CDR3 DNA: TGTGCCAGCAGTGCAACAGGTTACTATGGCTACACCTTC; CDR3 protein: CASSATGYYGYTF
D gene: .; V gene: TRBV27; clone size: .; J gene: TRBJ2-2; CDR3 DNA: TGTGCCAGCAAGCCACGACCGAACACCGGGGAGCTGTTTTTT; CDR3 protein: CASKPRPNTGELFF
D gene: TRBD2; V gene: TRBV24-1; clone size: few; J gene: TRBJ2-5; CDR3 DNA: TGTGCCACCAGTGATTTGCATTTCGGGGGGGAAGAGACCCAGTACTTC; CDR3 protein: CATSDLHFGGEETQYF
D gene: .; V gene: TRBV7-6; clone size: many; J gene: TRBJ2-1; CDR3 DNA: TGTGCCAGCAGCTTAGCGTCCGGGTTGGACGAGCAGTTCTTC; CDR3 protein: CASSLASGLDEQFF
D gene: .; V gene: TRBV6-8; clone size: once; J gene: TRBJ1-1; CDR3 DNA: TGTGCCAGCAGTGGTTGGGTCATGGGGTCCACTGAAGCTTTCTTT; CDR3 protein: CASSGWVMGSTEAFF
D gene: .; V gene: TRBV6-8; clone size: .; J gene: TRBJ2-7; CDR3 DNA: TGTGCCAGCAGTCTAACGGGGACCTACGAGCAGTACTTC; CDR3 protein: CASSLTGTYEQYF
D gene: .; V gene: TRBV6-2/TRBV6-3; clone size: .; J gene: TRBJ2-1; CDR3 DNA: TGTGCCAGCAGTTCCGCCGGGCTGAGCTCCTACAATGAGCAGTTCTTC; CDR3 protein: CASSSAGLSSYNEQFF
D gene: .; V gene: TRBV27; clone size: few; J gene: TRBJ2-7; CDR3 DNA: TGTGCCAGCAGTGTACGGGGGAAGGAGTACGAGCAGTACTTC; CDR3 protein: CASSVRGKEYEQYF
D gene: .; V gene: TRBV6-1; clone size: large; J gene: TRBJ2-1; CDR3 DNA: TGTGCCAGCAGTCCCTCGTCAACCTACAATGAGCAGTTCTTC; CDR3 protein: CASSPSSTYNEQFF
D gene: TRBD2; V gene: TRBV7-2; clone size: many; J gene: TRBJ2-7; CDR3 DNA: TGTGCCAGCAGCTTAGGGCGGGAGGTATACAATGAGCAGTACTTC; CDR3 protein: CASSLGREVYNEQYF
D gene: .; V gene: TRBV11-2; clone size: .; J gene: TRBJ2-1; CDR3 DNA: TGTGCCAGCAGCTTACCGCGCGTAACCTACGAGCAGTTCTTC; CDR3 protein: CASSLPRVTYEQFF
D gene: TRBD1; V gene: TRBV10-1; clone size: few; J gene: TRBJ2-1; CDR3 DNA: TGCGCCAGCAGTGAGGTCCCTCAAGGCAGGGGGCTTTCGTCCCTCAATGAGCAGTTCTTC; CDR3 protein: CASSEVPQGRGLSSLNEQFF
D gene: .; V gene: TRBV6-6; clone size: .; J gene: TRBJ2-7; CDR3 DNA: TGTGCCAGCAGTTACGACCCGGGACGGCGCTACGAGCAGTACTTC; CDR3 protein: CASSYDPGRRYEQYF
D gene: TRBD1; V gene: TRBV6-5; clone size: few; J gene: TRBJ2-1; CDR3 DNA: TGTGCCAGCAGCCCCGGGACAGGAGAGGGCGAGCAGTTCTTC; CDR3 protein: CASSPGTGEGEQFF
D gene: TRBD1; V gene: TRBV6-8; clone size: .; J gene: TRBJ2-1; CDR3 DNA: TGTGCCAGCAGTAGGACAGGGCCCTACGAGCAGTTCTTC; CDR3 protein: CASSRTGPYEQFF
D gene: .; V gene: TRBV12-3/TRBV12-4; clone size: medium-sized; J gene: TRBJ1-5; CDR3 DNA: TGTGCCAGCAGTTTGTTTGGGGAAGGTAGTCAGCCCCAGCATTTT; CDR3 protein: CASSLFGEGSQPQHF
D gene: .; V gene: TRBV10-2; clone size: .; J gene: TRBJ2-4; CDR3 DNA: TGCGCCAGCAGTGAACACCTACGGACCACCAAGATAAACATTCAGTACTTC; CDR3 protein: CASSEHLRTTKINIQYF
D gene: .; V gene: TRBV7-6; clone size: .; J gene: TRBJ2-7; CDR3 DNA: TGTGCCAGCAGCTTAGTTAATAGCGCGGGATACTACGAGCAGTACTTC; CDR3 protein: CASSLVNSAGYYEQYF
D gene: TRBD2; V gene: TRBV6-4; clone size: .; J gene: TRBJ2-5; CDR3 DNA: TGTGCCCCCAGGGAGGTAGCGGGAGAGCCCTACAATGAGCAGTACTTC; CDR3 protein: CAPREVAGEPYNEQYF
D gene: .; V gene: TRBV11-3; clone size: .; J gene: TRBJ2-2; CDR3 DNA: TGTGCCAGCAGCTTAGATTCCCCTCAGCGACGGAACACCGGGGAGCTGTTTTTT; CDR3 protein: CASSLDSPQRRNTGELFF
D gene: .; V gene: TRBV12-3/TRBV12-4; clone size: few; J gene: TRBJ2-7; CDR3 DNA: TGTGCCAGCAGTTTTGGGGACTCCTACGAGCAGTACTTC; CDR3 protein: CASSFGDSYEQYF
D gene: .; V gene: TRBV7-2; clone size: many; J gene: TRBJ1-5; CDR3 DNA: TGTGCCAGCAGCTTACAAAGCTGGGGGAGCAATCAGCCCCAGCATTTT; CDR3 protein: CASSLQSWGSNQPQHF
D gene: TRBD1; V gene: TRBV10-1; clone size: .; J gene: TRBJ2-4; CDR3 DNA: TGCGCCAGCAGTGACAGGGGGCTTGACATTCAGTACTTC; CDR3 protein: CASSDRGLDIQYF
D gene: .; V gene: TRBV6-1; clone size: .; J gene: TRBJ1-2; CDR3 DNA: TGTGCCAGCAGTGAATCGAGGGTCCGGGGCTACACCTTC; CDR3 protein: CASSESRVRGYTF
D gene: .; V gene: TRBV6-8; clone size: .; J gene: TRBJ1-6; CDR3 DNA: TGTGCCAGCAGTTACTTAAACCCTCGCAGGAGCTCCTATAATTCACCCCTCCACTTT; CDR3 protein: CASSYLNPRRSSYNSPLHF
D gene: .; V gene: TRBV6-1; clone size: .; J gene: TRBJ2-2; CDR3 DNA: TGTGCCAGCAGTTGGACAGTTAACACCGGGGAGCTGTTTTTT; CDR3 protein: CASSWTVNTGELFF
D gene: .; V gene: TRBV11-2; clone size: .; J gene: TRBJ2-7; CDR3 DNA: TGTGCCAGCAGCCGCCAACTAGGGTTCTACGAGCAGTACTTC; CDR3 protein: CASSRQLGFYEQYF
D gene: .; V gene: TRBV27; clone size: few; J gene: TRBJ2-1; CDR3 DNA: TGTGCCAGCAGTCCCCTCCGGGAACCAACCTGGGATGAGCAGTTCTTC; CDR3 protein: CASSPLREPTWDEQFF
D gene: TRBD2; V gene: TRBV7-2; clone size: hyperexpanded; J gene: TRBJ2-5; CDR3 DNA: TGTGCCAGCAGCGACGTAGCGGGAGGGCTTCAAGGAGAGACCCAGTACTTC; CDR3 protein: CASSDVAGGLQGETQYF
D gene: TRBD1; V gene: TRBV27; clone size: .; J gene: TRBJ1-4; CDR3 DNA: TGTGCCAGCAGTAATACAGGGGGGTGGGGTGAAAAACTGTTTTTT; CDR3 protein: CASSNTGGWGEKLFF
D gene: .; V gene: TRBV27; clone size: .; J gene: TRBJ2-7; CDR3 DNA: TGTGCCAGCAGTGTAATAGGTCTACCATTGGGGGCCTCCTACAATGAGCAGTACTTC; CDR3 protein: CASSVIGLPLGASYNEQYF
D gene: .; V gene: TRBV6-1; clone size: many; J gene: TRBJ2-7; CDR3 DNA: TGTGCCAGCACCATAAACTACGAGCAGTACTTC; CDR3 protein: CASTINYEQYF
D gene: .; V gene: TRBV6-1; clone size: large; J gene: TRBJ2-7; CDR3 DNA: TGTGCCAGCAGTGCCGGACAGTCGTTTTCCTACGAGCAGTACTTC; CDR3 protein: CASSAGQSFSYEQYF
D gene: TRBD1; V gene: TRBV6-1; clone size: .; J gene: TRBJ2-4; CDR3 DNA: TGTGCCAGCAGCCCGGGACAGCTAGCCAAAAACATTCAGTACTTC; CDR3 protein: CASSPGQLAKNIQYF
D gene: TRBD2; V gene: TRBV6-5; clone size: medium-sized; J gene: TRBJ2-7; CDR3 DNA: TGTGCCAGCAGTTACCAGGGGGATAAAGCGGGGGGGGGCAATGAGCAGTACTTC; CDR3 protein: CASSYQGDKAGGGNEQYF
D gene: .; V gene: TRBV12-3/TRBV12-4; clone size: .; J gene: TRBJ2-3; CDR3 DNA: TGTGCCAGCACCTTGGGGGGAACCACAGATACGCAGTATTTT; CDR3 protein: CASTLGGTTDTQYF